The 15 T cell receptor beta chains listed next were all sequenced from one sample in a study of identifying expanded T cells in peripheral blood. Repertoires were generated with immunoSEQ multiplex PCR, while TCRdb's copy carries only in-frame clones and drops some. The top ten hold about 3.1% of the sample, which has 130,000 or so clones, 75% to 90% seen once. Sample: blood. The receptors shown here come from a person between 18 and 75 years old in good health.

J is TRBJ1-2 and V is TRBV25-1; tentative D call: TRBD1 (6 bases). The CDR3 sequence is 15 residues long. The V gene's germline CDR1 is MGHDK and CDR2 SYGVNS. V was clipped by 6 bases and J by 0 bases, with 14 bases between them. CDR3 loop: CASSLQGLSNYGYTF. CDR3 DNA sequence: TGTGCCAGCAGCCTACAGGGTCTTTCTAACTATGGCTACACCTTC.

The chain couples TRBV7-9 to TRBJ1-2, with 8 nucleotides matching TRBD1. The germline V gene has CDR1 SEHNR and CDR2 FQNEAQ (reference sequence). With 7 bases clipped from V and 3 bases from J, the junction kept 16 bases outside the gene matches. The CDR3 consists of 17 residues. CDR3 in DNA: TGTGCCAGCAACCCCCTCATTAGGACAGGGCCATACTATGGCTACACCTTC. Its translation: CASNPLIRTGPYYGYTF.

V is TRBV6-1 and J is TRBJ2-5, with D perhaps TRBD2 (7 bases). The CDR3 runs 14 residues. Deletions cut 7 bases from V and 5 bases from J, with 17 bases between. Germline CDR1 and CDR2: MNHNS and SASEGT. The CDR3 nucleotides read TGTGCCAGCACCCTTGGGGGGGGCAGCGAGACCCAGTACTTC. This encodes CASTLGGGSETQYF.

The chain combines TRBV7-3 with TRBJ2-2, with D perhaps assigned TRBD1 or TRBD2 (5 bases each). CDR3 length equals 14 residues. Germline CDR1 and CDR2: SGHTA and FQGTGA. Trimming took off 2 bases at V and 6 bases at J, with 10 bases between the two ends. This chain's CDR3 is CASSLEGYAGELFF. The CDR3 DNA is TGTGCCAGCAGCTTAGAGGGGTACGCCGGGGAGCTGTTTTTT.

The rearrangement links TRBV30 to TRBJ1-3; D is ambiguous. CDR3 size: 13 residues. CDR1 and CDR2 (germline): GTSNPN, SVGIG (reference sequence). V lost 0 bases and J lost 9, with 12 bases in between. CDR3 sequence (DNA): TGTGCCTGGAGTGTACAATTGGAGAGCACCATATATTTT. This gives the protein CAWSVQLESTIYF. Variable domain in full (rest from reference TRBV30 and TRBJ1-3): SQTIHQWPATLVQPVGSPLSLECTVEGTSNPNLYWYRQAAGRGLQLLFYSVGIGQISSEVPQNLSASRPQDRQFILSSKKLLLSDSGFYLCAWSVQLESTIYFGEGSWLTVV.

The chain carries TRBV11-1 and TRBJ2-3, with D possibly being TRBD1 (5 bases). V lost 6 bases and J 3 bases, leaving 13 bases between the germline ends. This CDR3 has 14 amino acids. Germline V lookup: CDR1 SGHAT, CDR2 FQDESV (reference sequence). CDR3 nucleotides: TGTGCCAGCAGTCGACAGCTGCGGACAGATACGCAGTATTTT. This gives the protein CASSRQLRTDTQYF.

The chain combines TRBV19 with TRBJ1-1, with D maybe TRBD1 (5 bases). The V gene lost 3 bases and the J gene lost 11 bases, with 16 bases spanning the gap. The CDR3 loop spans 13 amino acids. Germline CDR1 reads LNHDA; CDR2 reads SQIVND (reference sequence). CDR3 amino acids: CASSIYRDREAFF. The CDR3 DNA is TGTGCCAGTAGTATTTATCGGGACCGCGAGGCTTTCTTT.

This chain joins TRBV4-1 and TRBJ2-3; 12 nucleotides agree with TRBD2. The J segment lost 2 bases and the V segment lost 4 bases, leaving 7 bases of the junction unmatched. Germline V gives CDR1 MGHRA, CDR2 YSYEKL. The CDR3 is made up of 17 amino acids. The CDR3 DNA follows: TGCGCCAGCAGCCGTTCCCCTAGCGGGGGGGACACAGATACGCAGTATTTT. Protein product: CASSRSPSGGDTDTQYF.

This chain connects TRBV7-2 to TRBJ2-5; perhaps TRBD2 as D (5 bases). Trimming cost V 5 bases and J 7 bases, with 20 bases left between them. The CDR3 is made up of 15 amino acids. In germline, CDR1 is SGHTA, CDR2 FQGNSA. The CDR3 DNA is TGTGCCAGCAGCCCCCCCGGACGGAGGAAAGGGACCCAGTACTTC. It encodes CASSPPGRRKGTQYF.

The chain joins TRBV7-9 to TRBJ2-1; the D call may be TRBD1 or TRBD2 (6 bases each). The CDR3 spans 19 residues. CDR1 is SEHNR and CDR2 is FQNEAQ in the germline V gene (reference sequence). With 1 base removed from V and 9 bases from J, the gap between germline ends came to 28 bases. CDR3 coding DNA: TGTGCCAGCAGCTTAGTAGGGGGGCCCACTAGTAGTAGGTCTTCTGAGCAGTTCTTC. Its protein product is CASSLVGGPTSSRSSEQFF.

V and J are TRBV2 and TRBJ2-7, with D possibly TRBD2 on 7 matching bases. Looked up from germline, CDR1 is SNHLY and CDR2 is FYNNEI. V shed 7 bases and J shed 4 bases, with 11 bases lying between them. The CDR3 totals 12 residues. The CDR3 DNA reads TGTGCCAGCAAAGGGGGGGCTTACGAGCAGTACTTC. Translating it yields CASKGGAYEQYF.

This clone was detected only once. This chain uses TRBV6-5 with TRBJ1-1; D call uncertain. This CDR3 spans 15 amino acids. Germline CDR1 reads MNHEY; CDR2 reads SVGAGI. Trimming removed 4 bases at V and 0 bases at J, with 12 bases between. The CDR3 loop reads CASSLTRGLNTEAFF. CDR3 nucleotide sequence: TGTGCCAGCAGTTTAACCAGAGGGTTGAACACTGAAGCTTTCTTT.

The chain carries TRBV7-8 and TRBJ1-2; D possibly corresponds to TRBD1 (5 bases). With 1 base removed from V and 7 bases from J, the gap between germline ends came to 19 bases. Germline loops: CDR1 SGHVS, CDR2 FQNEAQ. The CDR3 length is 16 residues. The CDR3 loop reads CASSLVGGGFFSGYTF. CDR3 DNA: TGTGCCAGCAGCTTAGTTGGCGGGGGTTTCTTCTCTGGCTACACCTTC.

The chain's CDR3 is CASSLALADSGGYTF. In nucleotides, the CDR3 is TGTGCCAGCAGCTTAGCGCTGGCCGATTCGGGGGGCTACACCTTC. The chain is built from TRBV7-9 and TRBJ1-2; D gene uncertain. This CDR3 is built from 15 residues. V shed 0 bases and J shed 8 bases, with 16 bases lying between them. The germline gives CDR1 SEHNR, CDR2 FQNEAQ (reference sequence).

The chain links TRBV7-9 to TRBJ1-2; 8 bases are a match to TRBD1. The CDR3 covers 14 residues. Trimming took 5 bases from V and 4 from J; bases not matched to a gene: 6. Germline lookup yields CDR1 SEHNR and CDR2 FQNEAQ (reference sequence). Written as DNA, the CDR3 is TGTGCCAGCAGCCCGAGAGACAGGGGCTATGGCTACACCTTC. This encodes CASSPRDRGYGYTF.